This TCR beta chain was identified during a study of T cell repertoires in cytomegalovirus infection (dated by TCRdb to the late 2010s). Study-level background: Donor HLA type was relevant to the analysis, because carriage of CMV infection together with the matching HLA type was indicated by public TCR beta signatures.

What the study reported, not specific to this receptor: In both this cohort and an independent roughly 350-donor cohort, the cumulative frequency of public TCR beta family members distinguished carriers of CMV infection plus the relevant HLA type. The ex vivo response was dominated by HLA-C-restricted CMV-specific TCR beta clonotypes, which also provided the single most frequent clonotype in two of eight donors.

Cut back by 4 bases and 12 bases, the V and J ends lie 15 bases apart. Counted from cysteine to phenylalanine, this CDR3 has 12 amino acids. Only the CDR3 region is kept as DNA, spanning 36 bases read in frame from base 1. Per the germline V gene, KGHDR is the CDR1 and SFDVKD is the CDR2. The data were produced on an Illumina HiSeq 1500. TCRdb reanalyzed the raw reads on its own, using fastp at Q25 for trimming and MiXCR for clone calling, and kept in-frame beta chains. Entries are consolidated by CDR3 protein sequence, retaining the most common genes and DNA. A total of approximately 500,000 distinct CDR3 sequences appear in this sample, 16% of them only once. The ten largest clonotypes hold more than 20% of the sample. This clonotype was recorded once. No cognate antigen has been identified for it. Base qualities were left out, and no much larger clone turns up one base away. A single read constitutes weak evidence.

The receptor's source is a human donor in good health (CMV status not recorded). Some clones in this sample may be carry-over from other donors' samples. The sample taken for sequencing was CD8+ T cells from PBMCs. The chain joins TRBV24-1 to TRBJ2-7; tentative D gene TRBD1, with 5 bases matching. The DNA sequence is as follows: TGTGCCACCAGTGAGTCGGACAATAAGGGGTACTTC. Protein translation: CATSESDNKGYF.